The rows below give T cell receptor beta chains drawn from one sample of a study of blood T cells in healthy people across ages. Via MiXCR, TCRdb re-called the 5' RACE reads, giving one row per CDR3 protein. In the table there are hundreds of thousands of distinct CDR3 sequences, under 35% of which are singletons. Sequenced input: blood. All receptors come from a woman of 80 years or more in good health. Both conserved end residues are part of each CDR3. A D gene is named only where the DNA matches it firmly. Clone size is given for some rows only: seen once, a few or many times, or a class if the clone is expanded.

TRBV7-2	TRBD2	NA	TRBJ2-5	TGTGCCAGCAGCTCCGCGGGAGGCAGAGATACCCAGTACTTC	CASSSAGGRDTQYF
TRBV7-3	NA	NA	TRBJ2-1	TGTGCCAGCAGCTTAACCCCGCGTAGCGATGAGCAGTTCTTC	CASSLTPRSDEQFF
TRBV15	NA	many	TRBJ2-5	TGTGCCACCAGCGTGGGTCGGGAGACCCAGTACTTC	CATSVGRETQYF
TRBV12-3/TRBV12-4	NA	many	TRBJ1-2	TGTGCCAGACAGGGCGAGGGCTACACCTTC	CARQGEGYTF
TRBV20-1	NA	many	TRBJ2-3	TGCAGTGCTAGAGTATTTAGGGGAACTACAGATACGCAGTATTTT	CSARVFRGTTDTQYF
TRBV5-1	NA	many	TRBJ2-5	TGCGCCAGCAGCCTGGAAAGCGCAAAGCGCCAAGAGACCCAGTACTTC	CASSLESAKRQETQYF
TRBV30	NA	NA	TRBJ2-1	TGTGCCTCGCTCCCACTGTGGGGGGCCAATGAGCAGTTCTTC	CASLPLWGANEQFF
TRBV3-1	NA	few	TRBJ2-6	TGTGCCAGCAGCTCTTCCTGGAGGGCGTCCGGGGCCAACGTCCTGACTTTC	CASSSSWRASGANVLTF
TRBV5-1	TRBD1	many	TRBJ2-7	TGCGCCAGCAGCTTGCGACCGGGACAGGGTAACGAGCAGTACTTC	CASSLRPGQGNEQYF
TRBV5-5	NA	few	TRBJ2-1	TGTGCCAGCAGTTACGGGTTGTCTACTTCCGCGAATGTCTTC	CASSYGLSTSANVF
TRBV20-1	TRBD1	NA	TRBJ1-6	TGCAGTGCTAGAGATGAGGGGGCGAATTCACCCCTCCACTTT	CSARDEGANSPLHF
TRBV5-5	NA	few	TRBJ2-7	TGTGCCAGCAGCCGGGAAGGACGGAGATACGAGCAGTACTTC	CASSREGRRYEQYF
TRBV5-1	NA	many	TRBJ1-6	TGCGCCAGCAGCCGGGACATCGGGGATTCACCCCTCCACTTT	CASSRDIGDSPLHF
TRBV2	TRBD1	many	TRBJ2-4	TGTGCCTCCGAAGGGACAGGGGGTACCCAAAACATTCAGTACTTC	CASEGTGGTQNIQYF
TRBV10-2	TRBD2	once	TRBJ2-1	TGCGCCAACAGACTAGCGGGGGGGAACAATGAGCAGTTCTTC	CANRLAGGNNEQFF
TRBV15	NA	NA	TRBJ2-7	TGTGCCACCAACAGAGATCCCCCGGGCGCCAGCTCCTACGAGCAGTACTTC	CATNRDPPGASSYEQYF
TRBV5-1	NA	many	TRBJ2-6	TGCGCCAGCAGCTTGGTTGTAGGAGTTGGGGCCAACGTCCTGACTTTC	CASSLVVGVGANVLTF
TRBV6-5	NA	few	TRBJ2-5	TGTGCCAGCATCGCCTCTCGCGACCAAGAGACCCAGTACTTC	CASIASRDQETQYF